This T cell receptor (beta chain) appears in the sequencing data of a study of early T cells in non-severe SARS-CoV-2 infection. As for the study in general: Sequencing was performed on bulk RNA from unsorted whole blood, leaving chains unpaired.

V gave up 2 bases and J gave up 7 bases, with 10 bases separating them. Per the germline V gene, CDR1 is SGHDT and CDR2 is YYEEEE. CDR3 size: 13 residues. Separate cDNA molecules each had unique molecular identifiers attached to them. TCRdb re-called the 5' RACE reads through MiXCR, storing one row per CDR3 protein. The repertoire has 90,000 to 120,000 distinct CDR3 sequences, roughly 11% of them found once; the top ten carry about 8.1%. The TCR sequence derives from an adult who was a healthcare worker with PCR-confirmed SARS-CoV-2 infection or an uninfected control (not recorded which). The chain recombines TRBV5-6 with TRBJ1-5; D unresolved. The sample comprised whole blood. CDR3 sequence (DNA): TGTGCCAGCAGCTTCGGAGGCGAACAGCCCCAGCATTTT. Translating it yields CASSFGGEQPQHF.